A selection of T cell receptor beta chains follows, all from one sample in a study of shared clonotypes between healthy human individuals. Only in-frame clones appear in the TCRdb table, and some are missing; sequencing was by immunoSEQ multiplex PCR. This sample carries a few million clones, 90% to 95% of them seen once, and the ten largest clones take 0.39%. Sequencing was done on a sample of naive CD4+ T cells from PBMCs. The receptors were gathered from a man between 18 and 35 years old in good health. Some clones in this sample may be carry-over from other donors' samples. Each CDR3 is given with its conserved first and last residue. Fields, in order: J gene, CDR3 length, clone size, D gene, V gene, CDR3 DNA, CDR3 protein. D genes are given only for firm matches. Some rows mark clone size as missing; the rest say once, few, many or name a class of expanded clone.

j_call: TRBJ1-6
cdr3_length: 13
clone_size: -
d_call: -
v_call: TRBV6-4
cdr3_nt: TGTGCCAGCAGGCTTTCAGGCAATTCACCCCTCCACTTT
cdr3_aa: CASRLSGNSPLHF

j_call: TRBJ2-1
cdr3_length: 15
clone_size: -
d_call: -
v_call: TRBV29-1
cdr3_nt: TGCAGCCCGGCCGGCCTACCTCCGATCTACAATGAGCAGTTCTTC
cdr3_aa: CSPAGLPPIYNEQFF

j_call: TRBJ2-5
cdr3_length: 15
clone_size: -
d_call: TRBD1
v_call: TRBV4-3
cdr3_nt: TGCGCCAGCAGCCTCGGACAGGCATCCGGGGAGACCCAGTACTTC
cdr3_aa: CASSLGQASGETQYF

j_call: TRBJ1-2
cdr3_length: 13
clone_size: -
d_call: -
v_call: TRBV19
cdr3_nt: TGTGCCAGTAGTTCAACCCGGGTAAATGGCTACACCTTC
cdr3_aa: CASSSTRVNGYTF

j_call: TRBJ2-5
cdr3_length: 11
clone_size: -
d_call: -
v_call: TRBV5-1
cdr3_nt: TGCGCCAGCGGAATGGGAGAGACCCAGTACTTC
cdr3_aa: CASGMGETQYF

j_call: TRBJ2-7
cdr3_length: 14
clone_size: -
d_call: TRBD1
v_call: TRBV19
cdr3_nt: TGTGCCAGTAGGAAGGGACAGGGTATGTACGAGCAGTACTTC
cdr3_aa: CASRKGQGMYEQYF

j_call: TRBJ2-5
cdr3_length: 17
clone_size: -
d_call: -
v_call: TRBV5-4
cdr3_nt: TGTGCCAGCAGCTTGGACTTGGTCCAGGGTTCGATGCGGGCCCAGTACTTC
cdr3_aa: CASSLDLVQGSMRAQYF

j_call: TRBJ2-1
cdr3_length: 15
clone_size: -
d_call: TRBD1
v_call: TRBV19
cdr3_nt: TGTGCCAGTTCTAACGCGGGACAGGGTAACAATGAGCAGTTCTTC
cdr3_aa: CASSNAGQGNNEQFF

j_call: TRBJ2-1
cdr3_length: 15
clone_size: -
d_call: TRBD1
v_call: TRBV6-6
cdr3_nt: TGTGCCAGCAGTTACGGGGTCGCAGGGGGCAATGAGCAGTTCTTC
cdr3_aa: CASSYGVAGGNEQFF

j_call: TRBJ2-7
cdr3_length: 14
clone_size: -
d_call: TRBD1
v_call: TRBV10-3
cdr3_nt: TGTGCCATCACCCCGGGACAGACAACCTACGAGCAGTACTTC
cdr3_aa: CAITPGQTTYEQYF

j_call: TRBJ2-2
cdr3_length: 14
clone_size: -
d_call: -
v_call: TRBV19
cdr3_nt: TGTGCCAGTCAACGGACCGCGAACACCGGGGAGCTGTTTTTT
cdr3_aa: CASQRTANTGELFF

j_call: TRBJ1-1
cdr3_length: 14
clone_size: -
d_call: -
v_call: TRBV28
cdr3_nt: TGTGCCAGCAGTTTAAGGGGACCCACCACTGAAGCTTTCTTT
cdr3_aa: CASSLRGPTTEAFF

j_call: TRBJ2-1
cdr3_length: 13
clone_size: -
d_call: -
v_call: TRBV7-3
cdr3_nt: TGTGCCAGCAGCTTAGGGACTTACAATGAGCAGTTCTTC
cdr3_aa: CASSLGTYNEQFF

j_call: TRBJ2-7
cdr3_length: 18
clone_size: -
d_call: TRBD2
v_call: TRBV7-9
cdr3_nt: TGTGCCAGCAGCTTAGTTGGAACTAGCGGGAGGGCCATCTACGAGCAGTACTTC
cdr3_aa: CASSLVGTSGRAIYEQYF

j_call: TRBJ2-5
cdr3_length: 12
clone_size: -
d_call: -
v_call: TRBV29-1
cdr3_nt: TGCAGCGCCCTGGACATCGGGGAGACCCAGTACTTC
cdr3_aa: CSALDIGETQYF

j_call: TRBJ2-2
cdr3_length: 15
clone_size: -
d_call: TRBD2
v_call: TRBV10-3
cdr3_nt: TGTGCCATCAGTGAAAGACTAGCGGGTACCGGGGAGCTGTTTTTT
cdr3_aa: CAISERLAGTGELFF

j_call: TRBJ2-5
cdr3_length: 13
clone_size: -
d_call: -
v_call: TRBV5-8
cdr3_nt: TGTGCCAGCAGCGCCGGGACCCAAGAGACCCAGTACTTC
cdr3_aa: CASSAGTQETQYF

j_call: TRBJ2-3
cdr3_length: 14
clone_size: -
d_call: TRBD1
v_call: TRBV7-3
cdr3_nt: TGTGCCAGCAGCAAGGACAGGCTCACAGATACGCAGTATTTT
cdr3_aa: CASSKDRLTDTQYF

j_call: TRBJ2-5
cdr3_length: 13
clone_size: -
d_call: -
v_call: TRBV10-3
cdr3_nt: TGTGCCATCACCAGACAGGTCCAAGAGACCCAGTACTTC
cdr3_aa: CAITRQVQETQYF

j_call: TRBJ1-1
cdr3_length: 15
clone_size: -
d_call: -
v_call: TRBV19
cdr3_nt: TGTGCCAGTAGTATAACCGGGACACAGAACACTGAAGCTTTCTTT
cdr3_aa: CASSITGTQNTEAFF

j_call: TRBJ1-1
cdr3_length: 15
clone_size: -
d_call: -
v_call: TRBV18
cdr3_nt: TGTGCCAGCTCGTTGGCACGACTGGGGAACACTGAAGCTTTCTTT
cdr3_aa: CASSLARLGNTEAFF

j_call: TRBJ2-3
cdr3_length: 16
clone_size: -
d_call: TRBD2
v_call: TRBV2
cdr3_nt: TGTGCCAGCAGAGCGGGAGGACCGTGGGGCACAGATACGCAGTATTTT
cdr3_aa: CASRAGGPWGTDTQYF

j_call: TRBJ2-3
cdr3_length: 12
clone_size: -
d_call: -
v_call: TRBV5-1
cdr3_nt: TGCGCCAGCAGCTGGGGTACAGATACGCAGTATTTT
cdr3_aa: CASSWGTDTQYF

j_call: TRBJ1-1
cdr3_length: 12
clone_size: -
d_call: -
v_call: TRBV28
cdr3_nt: TGTGCCAGCAGAGTCATGAACACTGAAGCTTTCTTT
cdr3_aa: CASRVMNTEAFF

j_call: TRBJ2-1
cdr3_length: 15
clone_size: -
d_call: TRBD2
v_call: TRBV9
cdr3_nt: TGTGCCAGCAGCGTAGCTGGGACTAGCTTCGGTGAGCAGTTCTTC
cdr3_aa: CASSVAGTSFGEQFF

j_call: TRBJ2-7
cdr3_length: 15
clone_size: -
d_call: -
v_call: TRBV27
cdr3_nt: TGTGCCAGCAGTTCCCTATGGGACACTTCCTACGAGCAGTACTTC
cdr3_aa: CASSSLWDTSYEQYF

j_call: TRBJ2-1
cdr3_length: 12
clone_size: -
d_call: -
v_call: TRBV10-3
cdr3_nt: TGTGCCACCGGGACGACGGGGGATGAGCAGTTCTTC
cdr3_aa: CATGTTGDEQFF

j_call: TRBJ1-2
cdr3_length: 15
clone_size: once
d_call: -
v_call: TRBV10-3
cdr3_nt: TGTGCCATCAAAATGCGGGTGGGGGGTAACTATGGCTACACCTTC
cdr3_aa: CAIKMRVGGNYGYTF

j_call: TRBJ2-3
cdr3_length: 12
clone_size: -
d_call: -
v_call: TRBV11-2
cdr3_nt: TGTGCCAGCAGTCCCTCTGGAGATACGCAGTATTTT
cdr3_aa: CASSPSGDTQYF

j_call: TRBJ1-5
cdr3_length: 15
clone_size: -
d_call: TRBD1
v_call: TRBV6-1
cdr3_nt: TGTGCCAGCAGTGAAACAGGGGGCGCGGGTCAGCCCCAGCATTTT
cdr3_aa: CASSETGGAGQPQHF

j_call: TRBJ2-7
cdr3_length: 12
clone_size: -
d_call: -
v_call: TRBV6-1
cdr3_nt: TGTGCCAGCAGTGGGGACGGCTACGAGCAGTACTTC
cdr3_aa: CASSGDGYEQYF

j_call: TRBJ2-7
cdr3_length: 13
clone_size: -
d_call: -
v_call: TRBV2
cdr3_nt: TGTGCCAGCATGAAGGGCCCTCGGGGCGAGCAGTACTTC
cdr3_aa: CASMKGPRGEQYF

j_call: TRBJ2-3
cdr3_length: 17
clone_size: -
d_call: TRBD2
v_call: TRBV5-1
cdr3_nt: TGCGCCAGCAGCTTGGGATTTGGGACTAGTAGTCAAGATACGCAGTATTTT
cdr3_aa: CASSLGFGTSSQDTQYF

j_call: TRBJ2-7
cdr3_length: 15
clone_size: -
d_call: TRBD2
v_call: TRBV5-8
cdr3_nt: TGTGCCAGCAGCTCCCGACTAGCGTTCACCTACGAGCAGTACTTC
cdr3_aa: CASSSRLAFTYEQYF

j_call: TRBJ2-7
cdr3_length: 14
clone_size: -
d_call: TRBD2
v_call: TRBV6-5
cdr3_nt: TGTGCCAGCAGCCGTAGCGGGAGGTTCTACGAGCAGTACTTC
cdr3_aa: CASSRSGRFYEQYF

j_call: TRBJ1-1
cdr3_length: 10
clone_size: few
d_call: -
v_call: TRBV20-1
cdr3_nt: TGCAGTGCGCGGGACTTTGAAGCTTTCTTT
cdr3_aa: CSARDFEAFF

j_call: TRBJ1-2
cdr3_length: 17
clone_size: -
d_call: TRBD1
v_call: TRBV5-4
cdr3_nt: TGTGCCAGCAGCTTTGGGGACAGGGTCTATTCTAACTATGGCTACACCTTC
cdr3_aa: CASSFGDRVYSNYGYTF

j_call: TRBJ2-7
cdr3_length: 13
clone_size: -
d_call: -
v_call: TRBV5-8
cdr3_nt: TGTGCCAGCAGCTTAATCCGAGGTGGAGAGCAGTACTTC
cdr3_aa: CASSLIRGGEQYF

j_call: TRBJ1-5
cdr3_length: 14
clone_size: -
d_call: -
v_call: TRBV5-1
cdr3_nt: TGCGCCAGCAGCTTGGTGGGGGACGGCCAGCCCCAGCATTTT
cdr3_aa: CASSLVGDGQPQHF

j_call: TRBJ2-3
cdr3_length: 14
clone_size: -
d_call: TRBD2
v_call: TRBV10-3
cdr3_nt: TGTGCCATCAGTGTACTAGCGGGCTCAGATACGCAGTATTTT
cdr3_aa: CAISVLAGSDTQYF

j_call: TRBJ2-3
cdr3_length: 15
clone_size: -
d_call: TRBD1
v_call: TRBV7-9
cdr3_nt: TGTGCCAGCAGCTTTGGGGACAGTCGCACAGATACGCAGTATTTT
cdr3_aa: CASSFGDSRTDTQYF

j_call: TRBJ2-1
cdr3_length: 15
clone_size: -
d_call: -
v_call: TRBV7-3
cdr3_nt: TGTGCCAGCAGCTCAAGAGAAAGCTCCTACAATGAGCAGTTCTTC
cdr3_aa: CASSSRESSYNEQFF

j_call: TRBJ2-7
cdr3_length: 13
clone_size: -
d_call: -
v_call: TRBV6-1
cdr3_nt: TGTGCCAGCCTAGCGACAGTCGGCTACGAGCAGTACTTC
cdr3_aa: CASLATVGYEQYF

j_call: TRBJ2-7
cdr3_length: 13
clone_size: once
d_call: TRBD1
v_call: TRBV10-2
cdr3_nt: TGCGCCAGCAGCTGGACAGGGGGGTATGAGCAGTACTTC
cdr3_aa: CASSWTGGYEQYF

j_call: TRBJ1-1
cdr3_length: 14
clone_size: -
d_call: -
v_call: TRBV13
cdr3_nt: TGTGCCAGCAGCTTAAGGGGCATGAACACTGAAGCTTTCTTT
cdr3_aa: CASSLRGMNTEAFF

j_call: TRBJ2-5
cdr3_length: 16
clone_size: -
d_call: TRBD1
v_call: TRBV5-1
cdr3_nt: TGCGCCAGCAGGACAGCCGGGACAGGGACACAAGAGACCCAGTACTTC
cdr3_aa: CASRTAGTGTQETQYF

j_call: TRBJ1-2
cdr3_length: 20
clone_size: -
d_call: TRBD1
v_call: TRBV9
cdr3_nt: TGTGCCAGCAGCACACTGACAGGGGCAGGACATAAAACGTTAAACTATGGCTACACCTTC
cdr3_aa: CASSTLTGAGHKTLNYGYTF

j_call: TRBJ2-1
cdr3_length: 15
clone_size: -
d_call: TRBD2
v_call: TRBV5-4
cdr3_nt: TGTGCCAGCAGCCCCGGGCGGGGGGACTACAATGAGCAGTTCTTC
cdr3_aa: CASSPGRGDYNEQFF

j_call: TRBJ2-7
cdr3_length: 16
clone_size: -
d_call: TRBD2
v_call: TRBV18
cdr3_nt: TGTGCCAGCTCACAGGGACTAGCGATAAATCGCCACGAGCAGTACTTC
cdr3_aa: CASSQGLAINRHEQYF

j_call: TRBJ2-4
cdr3_length: 15
clone_size: -
d_call: -
v_call: TRBV4-3
cdr3_nt: TGCGCCAGCAGCCAAGATGTCAGCCACAAAAACATTCAGTACTTC
cdr3_aa: CASSQDVSHKNIQYF